These 17 T cell receptor beta chains were sequenced from one sample in a study of blood T cell repertoires in COVID-19. Generated by immunoSEQ multiplex PCR, the TCRdb table keeps only in-frame clones and is missing some. The sample has about 180,000 clones; 83% are singletons. The sequenced sample consisted of peripheral blood. Every receptor here comes from a woman in her sixties or seventies with COVID-19, enrolled during active disease.

The chain recombines TRBV9 with TRBJ2-5; 7 bases are a match to TRBD2. CDR1 and CDR2 from the germline V gene are SGDLS and YYNGEE. This CDR3 region has 15 residues. V was pared by 0 bases and J by 5 bases, with 7 bases of the junction left unmatched. CDR3 sequence reads: CASSVEGREGETQYF. As DNA, the CDR3 is TGTGCCAGCAGCGTAGAGGGCAGGGAGGGGGAGACCCAGTACTTC. Together with reference TRBV9 and TRBJ2-5, the CDR3 gives the full variable domain: DSGVTQTPKHLITATGQRVTLRCSPRSGDLSVYWYQQSLDQGLQFLIQYYNGEERAKGNILERFSAQQFPDLHSELNLSSLELGDSALYFCASSVEGREGETQYFGPGTRLLVL.

The count of this clone is one. The chain recombines TRBV5-8 with TRBJ2-3; 13 bases align to TRBD2. V lost 2 bases to trimming and J lost 4 bases; unmatched junction nucleotides: 1. CDR3 length equals 15 residues. CDR1 is SGHTS, CDR2 YDEGEE, per germline. CDR3 in DNA: TGTGCCAGCAGCTTTGGGACTAGCGGGGCAGATACGCAGTATTTT. The encoded protein is CASSFGTSGADTQYF.

The CDR3 sequence is CASSHNRGAGTDTQYF. The CDR3 coding sequence is TGTGCCAGCTCACACAACAGGGGGGCCGGGACAGATACGCAGTATTTT. V is TRBV18 and J is TRBJ2-3; 8 positions match TRBD1. The J segment lost 3 bases and the V segment lost 4 bases, leaving 9 bases of the junction unmatched. There are 16 residues in the CDR3. Germline V CDR1 and CDR2: KGHSH, LQKENI.

V and J are TRBV6-5 and TRBJ2-5; 11 bases fit TRBD2. The germline gives CDR1 MNHEY, CDR2 SVGAGI. This CDR3 spans 15 amino acids. The trim removed 6 bases at V and 7 bases at J, leaving 10 bases unmatched. The CDR3 loop reads CASRDSGRGRGTQYF. The CDR3 DNA sequence: TGTGCCAGCAGAGATAGCGGGAGGGGGCGTGGGACCCAGTACTTC.

In its sample, this clone was seen once. CDR3 protein: CAIRQGGSEAFF. CDR3 nucleotides: TGTGCCATCAGGCAGGGTGGTTCTGAAGCTTTCTTT. The J gene is TRBJ1-1, the V gene TRBV10-3; D may be TRBD1 (5 bases). The germline V gene has CDR1 ENHRY and CDR2 SYGVKD. The CDR3 loop spans 12 amino acids. Trimming shortened V by 6 bases and J by 6 bases, and 11 bases separated the two germline ends.

This clone was found a few times. This chain links TRBV5-1 with TRBJ2-2, with D unresolved. V was shortened by 0 bases and J by 4 bases, with 7 bases between the two germline ends. The CDR3 is 14 residues long. CDR1 and CDR2 (germline): SGHRS, YFSETQ. CDR3 sequence reads: CASSLDRVTGELFF. The CDR3 bases are TGCGCCAGCAGCTTGGACCGAGTCACCGGGGAGCTGTTTTTT.

The chain joins TRBV11-2 to TRBJ2-5; possibly TRBD2 for D (6 bases). The CDR3 totals 16 residues. V lost 2 bases to trimming and J lost 5 bases, with 18 bases between them. CDR1 is SGHAT and CDR2 is FQNNGV in the germline V gene. CDR3 in DNA: TGTGCCAGCAGCTTAACCACTTCGGGGGTAGGGGAGACCCAGTACTTC. Its translation is CASSLTTSGVGETQYF.

J is TRBJ2-7 and V is TRBV7-8; a possible D gene is TRBD1 (8 bases). The CDR3 length is 17 residues. Trimming pared 5 bases from V and 0 bases from J, leaving 20 bases between. Germline CDR1 is SGHVS and CDR2 is FQNEAQ. DNA of the CDR3: TGTGCCAGCAGCGTAGGGAGGGGACAGGCCGACTCCTACGAGCAGTACTTC. It yields the protein CASSVGRGQADSYEQYF. The full variable domain, with the rest looked up from reference TRBV7-8 and TRBJ2-7, is GAGVSQSPRYKVAKRGQDVALRCDPISGHVSLFWYQQALGQGPEFLTYFQNEAQLDKSGLPSDRFFAERPEGSVSTLKIQRTQQEDSAVYLCASSVGRGQADSYEQYFGPGTRLTVT.

The chain is built from TRBV7-2 and TRBJ2-5; maybe TRBD2 (7 bases). This CDR3 is built from 15 residues. V was pared by 5 bases and J by 2 bases, with 15 bases between. Germline values: CDR1 SGHTA, CDR2 FQGNSA. The CDR3 DNA follows: TGTGCCAGCAGCCATTTCGGGGGGCAGCAAGAGACCCAGTACTTC. Its protein product is CASSHFGGQQETQYF. Combining the CDR3 with reference TRBV7-2 and TRBJ2-5 gives the whole variable domain GAGVSQSPSNKVTEKGKDVELRCDPISGHTALYWYRQSLGQGLEFLIYFQGNSAPDKSGLPSDRFSAERTGGSVSTLTIQRTQQEDSAVYLCASSHFGGQQETQYFGPGTRLLVL.

Comments on this clone: The junction and the germline gene differ at one end; a read error may be behind it. The chain is built from TRBV9 and TRBJ2-6; 7 bases line up with TRBD1. The CDR3 loop spans 14 amino acids. The germline CDR1 and CDR2 sequences are SGDLS and YYNGEE. CDR3 DNA: TGTGCCAGCAACGTAACAGGGGCCCTCGGCGTCCTGACTTTC. Residues: CASNVTGALGVLTF.

This clone was counted a few times. The V gene is TRBV28, the J gene TRBJ2-1; 7 bases agree with TRBD1. This CDR3 has 15 residues. Germline V lookup: CDR1 MDHEN, CDR2 SYDVKM. Unmatched junction bases numbered 8, after V lost 9 bases and J lost 0 bases. The CDR3 coding sequence is TGTGCCAGTTTCTATACAGGGGCCTCCTACAATGAGCAGTTCTTC. Protein: CASFYTGASYNEQFF.

The V gene is TRBV3-1 (or the pseudogene TRBV3-2), the J gene TRBJ1-1; possible D gene TRBD1, 5 bases. This CDR3 is built from 14 residues. In germline, CDR1 is LGHDT, CDR2 YNNKEL (reference sequence). V gave up 5 bases and J gave up 1 base, with 11 bases separating them. In DNA, the CDR3 is TGTGCCAGCAGCACTCGGACACCGAACACTGAAGCTTTCTTT. It encodes CASSTRTPNTEAFF.

This clone was detected ten times or more. The genes are TRBV9 and TRBJ2-7, with TRBD2 matching 9 bases. CDR3 length: 14 residues. Germline CDR1 reads SGDLS; CDR2 reads YYNGEE. Trimming removed 2 bases from V and 7 bases from J; junction bases left unmatched: 7. Here the CDR3 DNA reads TGTGCCAGCAGCGTGACTAGCGGCCTCTCAGAGCAGTACTTC. It translates to CASSVTSGLSEQYF.

V usage is TRBV7-2 and J usage is TRBJ2-7; D may be TRBD1 (6 bases). The CDR3 has 12 amino acids. Germline CDR1 is SGHTA and CDR2 is FQGNSA. Trimming stripped 7 bases from V and 6 bases from J, with 13 bases between. The CDR3 sequence: CASTLTGIEQYF. The CDR3 bases are TGTGCCAGCACCCTGACAGGCATCGAGCAGTACTTC.

This rearrangement joins TRBV4-3 to TRBJ1-2, with 9 bases aligning to TRBD1. CDR1 LGHNA and CDR2 YSLEER come from the germline V gene. There are 15 residues in the CDR3. Trimming removed 0 bases from V and 7 bases from J; junction bases left unmatched: 6. DNA of the CDR3: TGCGCCAGCAGCCAAGATAGGGGGACAGGGAGTGGCTACACCTTC. This encodes CASSQDRGTGSGYTF.

The V call is TRBV10-2, the J call TRBJ2-7; 7 nucleotides align to TRBD2. Losses at the gene ends were 6 bases for V and 5 bases for J; bases not matched to a gene: 22. The CDR3 totals 18 residues. CDR1 WSHSY and CDR2 SAAADI come from the germline V gene. CDR3: CASRGVLIGRGRNHEQYF. DNA for the CDR3: TGCGCCAGCAGGGGGGTCTTGATTGGTCGCGGGAGAAACCACGAGCAGTACTTC.

The V and J genes are TRBV24-1 and TRBJ2-2; 7 nucleotides align to TRBD1. The CDR3 contains 14 residues. Germline CDR1 KGHDR, CDR2 SFDVKD. V lost 7 bases to trimming and J lost 7 bases; unmatched junction nucleotides: 8. CDR3 loop: CATRATGSSGELFF. The CDR3 coding sequence is TGTGCCACCAGGGCGACAGGGTCCAGCGGGGAGCTGTTTTTT.